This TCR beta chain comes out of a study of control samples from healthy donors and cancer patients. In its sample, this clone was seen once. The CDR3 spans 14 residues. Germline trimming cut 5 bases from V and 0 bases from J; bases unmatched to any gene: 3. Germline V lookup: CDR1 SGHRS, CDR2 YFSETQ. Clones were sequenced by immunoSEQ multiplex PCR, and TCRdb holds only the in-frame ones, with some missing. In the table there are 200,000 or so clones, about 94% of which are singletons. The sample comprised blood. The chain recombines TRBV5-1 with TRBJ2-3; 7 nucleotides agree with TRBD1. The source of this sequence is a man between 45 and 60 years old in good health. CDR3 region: CASSNRGSTDTQYF. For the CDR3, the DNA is TGCGCCAGCAGTAACAGGGGTAGCACAGATACGCAGTATTTT.